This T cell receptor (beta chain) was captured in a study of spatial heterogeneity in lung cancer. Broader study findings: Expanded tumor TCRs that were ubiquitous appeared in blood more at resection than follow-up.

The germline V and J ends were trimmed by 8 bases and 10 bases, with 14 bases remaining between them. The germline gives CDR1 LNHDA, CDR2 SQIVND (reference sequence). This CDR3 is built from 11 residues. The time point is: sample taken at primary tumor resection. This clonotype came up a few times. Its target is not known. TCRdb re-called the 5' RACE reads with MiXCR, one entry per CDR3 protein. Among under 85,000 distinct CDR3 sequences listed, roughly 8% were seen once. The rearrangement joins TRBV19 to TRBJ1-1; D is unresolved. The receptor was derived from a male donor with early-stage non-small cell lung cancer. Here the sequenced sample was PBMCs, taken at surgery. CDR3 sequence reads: CASHDPPRAFF. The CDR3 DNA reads TGTGCCAGTCATGACCCCCCTCGAGCTTTCTTT.